This T cell receptor (beta chain) was recovered during a study of blood T cell repertoires in COVID-19. About the study: Specimens from acute and convalescent COVID-19 originated in the United States, Italy and Spain.

Germline V gives CDR1 SGHRS, CDR2 YFSETQ. This CDR3 contains 16 residues. V gave up 3 bases and J gave up 1 base, with 16 bases separating them. As originally analysed: Counts of nucleated cells, estimated from reference gene primer amplification, were obtained. Only in-frame clones appear in the TCRdb table, and some are missing; sequencing was by immunoSEQ multiplex PCR. The V and J calls and clone size were taken over from that table, and D and trimming were inferred from the DNA. The table shows some 98,000 clones, with roughly 80% occurring only once. This receptor was identified in a man between 70 and 80 years old with active or convalescent COVID-19. V gene TRBV5-1 combines with J gene TRBJ1-1, with D possibly TRBD1 on 5 matching bases. The sample comprised peripheral blood. The CDR3 DNA reads TGCGCCAGCAGCTCCCTTTGGGCAGGGCCGAACACTGAAGCTTTCTTT. Encoded protein: CASSSLWAGPNTEAFF. Full variable domain (remainder filled in from reference TRBV5-1 and TRBJ1-1): KAGVTQTPRYLIKTRGQQVTLSCSPISGHRSVSWYQQTPGQGLQFLFEYFSETQRNKGNFPGRFSGRQFSNSRSEMNVSTLELGDSALYLCASSSLWAGPNTEAFFGQGTRLTVV.